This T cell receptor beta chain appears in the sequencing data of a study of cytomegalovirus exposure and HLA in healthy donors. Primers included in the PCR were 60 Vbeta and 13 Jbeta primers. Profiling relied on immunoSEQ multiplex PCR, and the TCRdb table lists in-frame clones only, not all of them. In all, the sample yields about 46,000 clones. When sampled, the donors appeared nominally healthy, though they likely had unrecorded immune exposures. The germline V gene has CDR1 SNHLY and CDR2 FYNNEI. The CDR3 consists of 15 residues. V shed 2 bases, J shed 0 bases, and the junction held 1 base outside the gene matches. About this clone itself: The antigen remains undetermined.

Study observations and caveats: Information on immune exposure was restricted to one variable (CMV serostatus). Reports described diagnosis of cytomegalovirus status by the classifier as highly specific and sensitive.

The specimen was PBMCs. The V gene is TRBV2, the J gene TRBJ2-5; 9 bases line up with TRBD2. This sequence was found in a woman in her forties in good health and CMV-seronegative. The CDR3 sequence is CASSELAGNQETQYF. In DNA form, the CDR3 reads TGTGCCAGCAGTGAACTAGCGGGGAACCAAGAGACCCAGTACTTC.